Below, 20 T cell receptor beta chains from the same sample are listed, as sequenced in a study of technical replicates of blood from a handful of donors. Profiled with immunoSEQ multiplex PCR; TCRdb holds only in-frame clones, not every one. The table has about 15,000 clones, approximately 83% seen once; the top ten hold around 13%. Specimen: PBMCs. These receptors originate from a human donor in good health.

This chain joins TRBV5-1 and TRBJ1-2; TRBD1 might be the D (5 bases). With 0 bases removed from V and 6 bases from J, the gap between germline ends came to 21 bases. CDR1 is SGHRS and CDR2 is YFSETQ in the germline V gene. The CDR3 is 17 residues long. This CDR3 is CASSLAKTATLSNGYTF. CDR3 coding DNA: TGCGCCAGCAGCTTGGCGAAGACAGCTACTCTTTCTAATGGCTACACCTTC.

V gene TRBV11-2 combines with J gene TRBJ2-1, with D maybe TRBD2 (6 bases). The CDR3 is 12 residues long. Germline values: CDR1 SGHAT, CDR2 FQNNGV. Trimming took 5 bases from V and 7 from J, leaving 9 bases between them. CDR3 residues: CASSTGLNEQFF. CDR3 DNA sequence: TGTGCCAGCAGCACGGGACTTAATGAGCAGTTCTTC.

This chain uses TRBV29-1 with TRBJ2-7; 14 nucleotides align to TRBD2. The CDR3 is 17 amino acids. Germline V gene lookup returns CDR1 SQVTM and CDR2 ANQGSEA. V lost 6 bases to trimming and J lost 4 bases; unmatched junction nucleotides: 14. This CDR3 is CSVKPSGTSGRRYEQYF. The CDR3 nucleotides are TGCAGCGTCAAACCGTCCGGGACTAGCGGGAGACGGTACGAGCAGTACTTC.

This chain joins TRBV19 and TRBJ2-1; D uncertain. Germline CDR1 reads LNHDA; CDR2 reads SQIVND (reference sequence). Trimming took 2 bases from V and 5 from J, leaving 7 bases between them. This CDR3 region has 13 residues. The CDR3 loop is CASSISQNNEQFF. DNA of the CDR3: TGTGCCAGTAGTATAAGTCAGAACAATGAGCAGTTCTTC.

The chain couples TRBV11-2 to TRBJ1-1; 8 nucleotides match TRBD1. The V gene end was trimmed by 5 bases and the J gene end by 10 bases; junction bases not matched to a gene: 6. The CDR3 runs to 12 residues. Germline V CDR1 and CDR2: SGHAT, FQNNGV. For the CDR3, the DNA is TGTGCCAGCAGCGCCCAGGGGGCGCGAGCTTTCTTT. Translating gives CASSAQGARAFF. Full variable domain (missing parts from reference TRBV11-2 and TRBJ1-1): EAGVAQSPRYKIIEKRQSVAFWCNPISGHATLYWYQQILGQGPKLLIQFQNNGVVDDSQLPKDRFSAERLKGVDSTLKIQPAKLEDSAVYLCASSAQGARAFFGQGTRLTVV.

The chain uses TRBV28 and TRBJ2-1, with TRBD1 matching 8 bases. V lost 4 bases, J lost 4 bases, and 6 bases stayed unmatched. Germline CDR1 is MDHEN and CDR2 is SYDVKM. This CDR3 contains 15 residues. The CDR3, as DNA: TGTGCCAGCAGTTCGACAGGGGATCGGTACAATGAGCAGTTCTTC. Translated: CASSSTGDRYNEQFF.

The V call is TRBV27, the J call TRBJ2-1; 7 nucleotides align to TRBD2. J lost 0 bases, V lost 4 bases, and 3 bases had no gene match. The CDR3 runs to 15 residues. The germline V gene encodes CDR1 MNHEY and CDR2 SMNVEV (reference sequence). This CDR3 is CASSWGGSSYNEQFF. CDR3 nucleotides: TGTGCCAGCAGTTGGGGCGGGAGCTCCTACAATGAGCAGTTCTTC.

This chain connects TRBV5-4 to TRBJ2-7; 11 bases fit TRBD2. This CDR3 contains 14 residues. CDR1 and CDR2 from the germline V gene are SGHNT and YYREEE (reference sequence). V trimming: 3 bases; J trimming: 5 bases; junction bases outside the gene matches: 4. CDR3: CASSYRLAGNEQYF. The DNA for the CDR3 is TGTGCCAGCAGCTACAGACTAGCGGGAAACGAGCAGTACTTC.

The rearrangement joins TRBV28 to TRBJ1-3; 10 bases are a match to TRBD1. The CDR3 consists of 15 residues. Germline V gene lookup returns CDR1 MDHEN and CDR2 SYDVKM. The V and J ends lost 6 bases and 4 bases, in that order; junction bases with no gene match: 6. Here the CDR3 reads CASRAGTGAGNTIYF. In DNA, the CDR3 is TGTGCCAGCAGGGCCGGGACAGGGGCAGGAAACACCATATATTTT.

The V call is TRBV10-1, the J call TRBJ2-3; D may be TRBD1 (6 bases). This CDR3 has 14 amino acids. V lost 6 bases and J lost 5, with 15 bases in between. Germline V gene sequence: CDR1 WNHNN, CDR2 SYGVQD (reference sequence). Here the CDR3 DNA reads TGCGCCAGCAGCCTAAACCTACAGGGAGATACGCAGTATTTT. Translation: CASSLNLQGDTQYF.

This clone came up once. The chain joins TRBV4-1 to TRBJ1-2, with 10 bases identical to TRBD1. The CDR3 totals 15 residues. Germline loops: CDR1 MGHRA, CDR2 YSYEKL. V lost 1 base, J lost 2 bases, and 1 base stayed unmatched. For the CDR3, the DNA is TGCGCCAGCAGCCAAGGGGGACAGGGGAACTATGGCTACACCTTC. Translated, it gives CASSQGGQGNYGYTF.

The rearrangement uses TRBV2 and TRBJ1-5; no definite D call. The V end lost 4 bases, the J end lost 2 bases, and 6 bases lay between the germline ends. CDR3 size: 13 residues. CDR1 is SNHLY and CDR2 is FYNNEI in the germline V gene. CDR3 in DNA: TGTGCCAGCAGTGGGGAGGGCAATCAGCCCCAGCATTTT. Encoded protein: CASSGEGNQPQHF.

V and J are TRBV27 and TRBJ2-3; no reliable D call. V was cut by 6 bases and J by 0 bases, with 13 bases left in between. The CDR3 totals 15 residues. From germline, CDR1 is MNHEY and CDR2 SMNVEV (reference sequence). CDR3 protein: CASRQPGYSTDTQYF. CDR3 DNA sequence: TGTGCCAGCAGACAGCCAGGCTACAGCACAGATACGCAGTATTTT.

V usage is TRBV6-5 and J usage is TRBJ1-5; D uncertain. The CDR3 is 13 amino acids. Between the trimmed V and J ends, which lost 0 bases and 4 bases, there was a span of 4 bases. Germline V gene data show CDR1 as MNHEY and CDR2 as SVGAGI. The CDR3: CASSYSQNQPQHF. The CDR3, as DNA: TGTGCCAGCAGTTACTCGCAGAATCAGCCCCAGCATTTT.

V gene TRBV27 combines with J gene TRBJ2-5, with D unresolved. CDR3 length: 13 amino acids. Trimming removed 2 bases at V and 5 bases at J, with 9 bases between. Germline CDR1 reads MNHEY; CDR2 reads SMNVEV (reference sequence). The CDR3 protein is CASSLGIAETQYF. The CDR3 DNA reads as TGTGCCAGCAGTTTAGGTATTGCGGAGACCCAGTACTTC.

For the CDR3, the DNA is TGTGCCAGCAGCTTAGGGGCTGCTGGCAATCAGCCCCAGCATTTT. It translates to CASSLGAAGNQPQHF. This chain uses TRBV7-8 with TRBJ1-5; no clear D gene. The CDR3 has 15 amino acids. Germline-derived CDR1 and CDR2 are SGHVS and FQNEAQ. V shed 1 base and J shed 2 bases, with 9 bases lying between them.

This clone was seen a few times. This rearrangement joins TRBV4-1 to TRBJ1-3, with 9 bases matching TRBD1. V lost 0 bases, J lost 3 bases, and 9 bases stayed unmatched. The CDR3 has 18 residues. Germline CDR1 MGHRA, CDR2 YSYEKL. CDR3 bases: TGCGCCAGCAGCCAAGAGAGGGCGGGACAGGGTTTTGGAAACACCATATATTTT. As protein: CASSQERAGQGFGNTIYF.

The chain couples TRBV7-6 to TRBJ2-5, with 14 bases fitting TRBD2. V dropped 5 bases and J dropped 5; count of bases not matched to a gene: 4. Germline assignment: CDR1 SGHVS and CDR2 FNYEAQ. This CDR3 contains 15 residues. The CDR3: CASSPRLAGGETQYF. The DNA of the CDR3 is TGTGCCAGCAGCCCCCGACTAGCGGGAGGGGAGACCCAGTACTTC.

V and J are TRBV27 and TRBJ2-7; 11 bases are shared with TRBD2. Germline values: CDR1 MNHEY, CDR2 SMNVEV (reference sequence). J was trimmed by 5 bases and V by 2 bases; bases with no gene match: 5. This CDR3 is built from 15 residues. The CDR3 DNA sequence: TGTGCCAGCAGTTTAGTGACTAGCGGGATCCACGAGCAGTACTTC. Translated: CASSLVTSGIHEQYF.

The V gene is TRBV5-1, the J gene TRBJ1-2; no definite D call. The germline CDR1 and CDR2 sequences are SGHRS and YFSETQ. The CDR3 sequence is 15 residues long. The ends were cut back, 1 base at V and 6 bases at J, with 16 bases in the middle. The DNA of the CDR3 is TGCGCCAGCAGCTTGTATGCCAGTAAGGCGGATGGCTACACCTTC. This gives the protein CASSLYASKADGYTF.